The TCR beta chain described here comes from a study of regulatory T cells in long-lasting Graves disease. Overall study results and limits: Newly diagnosed Graves' patients exceeded persistent ones in TCR diversity. Segments TRBV28, TRBJ1-2 and TRBJ2-5 showed preferential usage in persistent disease.

Many counts were recorded for this clonotype. The antigen remains unidentified. Time point of the sample: newly diagnosed GD, antithyroid drugs for less than 3 months. Researchers made the TCR library from RNA that was extracted from PBMCs. Library construction for TCR beta used iRepertoire HTBI primers and Arm-PCR of CDR3 regions. In TCRdb, the multiplex PCR reads were re-called with MiXCR into one record per CDR3 protein. The sample contains 400,000 to 500,000 distinct CDR3 sequences, approximately 14% of which appear only once. The CDR3 extends over 15 amino acids. Germline V CDR1 and CDR2: DFQATT, SNEGSKA (reference sequence). Deletions cut 3 bases from V and 0 bases from J, with 12 bases between. The sample also formed part of further work on T cells in Graves' hyperthyroidism and ophthalmopathy. According to that study: Graves' hyperthyroidism was deemed stable given no ophthalmopathy progression within 18 months. On the basis of clinical symptoms, serum thyroxine and TRAb, thyroid ultrasound and orbital computed tomography, diagnoses were made.

The source of this sequence is a woman aged 45 to 65 with Graves disease. The sample was peripheral blood mononuclear cells (PBMCs), taken at new diagnosis, from a patient treated with antithyroid drugs. This chain uses TRBV20-1 with TRBJ1-5; D remains ambiguous. The CDR3 reads CSASGNIFSNQPQHF. The CDR3 nucleotides are TGCAGTGCTAGTGGTAATATTTTTAGCAATCAGCCCCAGCATTTT.